The sequence of this T cell receptor (beta chain) was determined in a study of T cell responses to AZD1222 COVID-19 vaccine. It was second doses at about 4 or about 12 weeks that were pooled. General study findings and limits: Two AZD1222 doses significantly raised spike-specific TCR breadth and depth over controls. The donors showed a predominance of white British ancestry and of females, with possible underestimation of clonal diversity.

Trimming took 6 bases from V and 3 from J, leaving 14 bases between them. The CDR3 runs 14 residues. Germline values: CDR1 SNHLY, CDR2 FYNNEI. On this clone itself: Its antigen is undetermined.

Produced via immunoSEQ multiplex PCR; TCRdb's table is partial and in-frame only. The table includes approximately 150,000 clones, roughly 88% detected once. The sequenced sample was peripheral blood, obtained 28 days after the second AZD1222 dose. This TCR came from an adult who received the AZD1222 COVID-19 vaccine. The rearrangement links TRBV2 to TRBJ1-2; D may be TRBD1 (5 bases). For the CDR3, the DNA is TGTGCCAGCAGATCCCTGGGGGGGGACTATGGCTACACCTTC. Translating gives CASRSLGGDYGYTF.